What follows are 13 T cell receptor beta chains derived from one specimen sequenced in a study of blood T cell repertoires in COVID-19. The method was immunoSEQ multiplex PCR; TCRdb's version includes in-frame clones alone and lacks a portion of them. The sample gives approximately 75,000 clones, roughly 82% of which show up once; 20% to 25% is in the top ten. Sequenced: peripheral blood. Receptors originate from a woman between 45 and 60 years old with acute or convalescent COVID-19.

The J gene is TRBJ2-2, the V gene TRBV7-3; D is undetermined. Per the germline V gene, CDR1 is SGHTA and CDR2 is FQGTGA. With 3 bases removed from V and 1 base from J, the gap between germline ends came to 9 bases. The CDR3 has 15 amino acids. CDR3 sequence: CASSFTGGNTGELFF. The DNA of the CDR3 is TGTGCCAGCAGCTTTACGGGTGGGAACACCGGGGAGCTGTTTTTT.

This rearrangement joins TRBV28 to TRBJ2-1, with D tentatively TRBD1 (6 bases). V was shortened by 2 bases and J by 9 bases, with 17 bases between the two germline ends. Germline V gives CDR1 MDHEN, CDR2 SYDVKM. This CDR3 is 15 amino acids long. The CDR3 DNA is TGTGCCAGCAGTTTAGGGTCAGGGGCGAGGAGTGAGCAGTTCTTC. Translated: CASSLGSGARSEQFF.

The V and J genes are TRBV4-2 and TRBJ2-7; 11 bases are shared with TRBD2. J gave up 6 bases and V 1 base, and 2 bases lay outside the gene matches. The CDR3 has 14 residues. From germline, CDR1 is LGHNA and CDR2 YNFKEQ. This chain's CDR3 is CASSQVTSGSEQYF. In DNA, the CDR3 is TGTGCCAGCAGCCAAGTCACTAGCGGGAGCGAGCAGTACTTC.

This clone showed up just a few times. The CDR3: CASTKLTGKAFF. For the CDR3, the DNA is TGTGCCAGCACCAAACTGACAGGGAAAGCTTTCTTT. The genes are TRBV12-3 or TRBV12-4 and TRBJ1-1; 7 bases map to TRBD1. The length of the CDR3 is 12 residues. Germline trimming cut 7 bases from V and 9 bases from J; bases unmatched to any gene: 8.

V usage is TRBV28 and J usage is TRBJ2-7, with D possibly TRBD2 on 6 matching bases. V was pared by 6 bases and J by 0 bases, with 9 bases between. The CDR3 has 13 residues. Germline CDR1 is MDHEN and CDR2 is SYDVKM. The CDR3 loop is CASSRDFSYEQYF. Written as DNA, the CDR3 is TGTGCCAGCAGCCGGGACTTCTCCTACGAGCAGTACTTC.

The chain is built from TRBV30 and TRBJ1-5; a weak D match, TRBD1 (5 bases). This CDR3 is 14 amino acids long. CDR1 and CDR2 from the germline V gene are GTSNPN and SVGIG (reference sequence). Trimming removed 1 base at V and 7 bases at J, with 14 bases between. CDR3 in amino acids: CAWSDGGEGQPQHF. The CDR3 DNA sequence: TGTGCCTGGAGTGATGGAGGGGAGGGACAGCCCCAGCATTTT.

The chain joins TRBV30 to TRBJ2-3, with 7 bases fitting TRBD1. The CDR3 is 13 residues long. Trimming at V came to 6 bases and at J to 3 bases, leaving 6 bases not matched to a gene. CDR1 and CDR2 (germline): GTSNPN, SVGIG (reference sequence). The CDR3 region is CACLGGATDTQYF. The CDR3 DNA follows: TGTGCCTGCCTAGGGGGCGCGACAGATACGCAGTATTTT.

The CDR3 protein is CASTPGPAGGRRETQYF. CDR3 bases: TGTGCCAGTACGCCCGGGCCAGCGGGAGGGCGTCGAGAGACCCAGTACTTC. The chain is built from TRBV19 and TRBJ2-5, with 10 bases matching TRBD2. Germline trimming cut 7 bases from V and 4 bases from J; bases unmatched to any gene: 15. Per germline, CDR1 LNHDA and CDR2 SQIVND (reference sequence). The CDR3 covers 17 residues.

This clone is a singleton in its sample. The chain carries TRBV4-3 and TRBJ2-1; TRBD2 matches at 8 bases. Germline CDR1 and CDR2: LGHNA and YSLEER. The CDR3 length is 15 residues. The V segment lost 5 bases and the J segment 5 bases; nucleotides outside the gene matches: 8. The CDR3 spells CASSSRLASNNEQFF. In nucleotides, the CDR3 is TGCGCCAGCAGCTCCCGACTAGCGAGTAACAATGAGCAGTTCTTC.

V usage is TRBV6-6 and J usage is TRBJ2-1, with D perhaps matching TRBD2 (5 bases). The germline V gene has CDR1 MNHNY and CDR2 SVGAGI (reference sequence). V lost 7 bases, J lost 3 bases, and 13 bases lay in between. The CDR3 length is 14 residues. CDR3 DNA sequence: TGTGCCAGCATCCTAGACCGGGACTACAATGAGCAGTTCTTC. Protein: CASILDRDYNEQFF.

The V gene is TRBV7-9, the J gene TRBJ1-2; TRBD1 matches 7 bases. V lost 11 bases, J lost 1 base, and 4 bases stayed unmatched. CDR1 SEHNR and CDR2 FQNEAQ come from the germline V gene (reference sequence). The CDR3 has 12 residues. The CDR3 sequence: CASQGGNYGYTF. The CDR3 DNA sequence: TGTGCCTCTCAGGGGGGTAACTATGGCTACACCTTC.

The chain combines TRBV19 with TRBJ2-1, with D possibly TRBD2 on 5 matching bases. The V gene lost 3 bases and the J gene lost 3 bases, with 6 bases spanning the gap. Per germline, CDR1 LNHDA and CDR2 SQIVND (reference sequence). The CDR3 has 13 residues. The CDR3 sequence: CASSITSYNEQFF. The DNA for the CDR3 is TGTGCCAGTAGTATTACTAGCTACAATGAGCAGTTCTTC.

In its sample, this clone was seen once. The chain links TRBV19 to TRBJ2-3, with TRBD2 as a possible D gene (6 bases). The V gene lost 6 bases and the J gene lost 2 bases, with 15 bases spanning the gap. Germline V gives CDR1 LNHDA, CDR2 SQIVND (reference sequence). CDR3 length: 15 residues. Written as DNA, the CDR3 is TGTGCCAGTAGCCAAGATAGCGGACCCACAGATACGCAGTATTTT. Encoded protein: CASSQDSGPTDTQYF. Together with reference TRBV19 and TRBJ2-3, the CDR3 gives the full variable domain: DGGITQSPKYLFRKEGQNVTLSCEQNLNHDAMYWYRQDPGQGLRLIYYSQIVNDFQKGDIAEGYSVSREKKESFPLTVTSAQKNPTAFYLCASSQDSGPTDTQYFGPGTRLTVL.